Detailed here is one TCR beta chain. CDR1 LNHDA and CDR2 SQIVND come from the germline V gene (reference sequence). The CDR3 contains 14 residues. V dropped 6 bases and J dropped 5; count of bases not matched to a gene: 7. Sequencing used immunoSEQ multiplex PCR; TCRdb keeps in-frame clones, though not all of them. The sample records around 59,000 clones, 80% to 95% being singletons. This sample was taken from a study of T cell changes during pregnancy in multiple sclerosis. The V and J genes are TRBV19 and TRBJ1-1; 9 bases are a match to TRBD1. Specimen: peripheral blood, collected in the third trimester of pregnancy. The source of this sequence is a female donor in good health, enrolled as a control in a pregnancy study. CDR3 sequence (DNA): TGTGCCAGTAGACCGACAGGGGGAAGGACTGAAGCTTTCTTT. It is translated as CASRPTGGRTEAFF.